These 5 T cell receptor beta chains were sequenced from one sample in a study of blood T cell repertoires in COVID-19. The table came from immunoSEQ multiplex PCR; TCRdb's copy has only in-frame clones and leaves some out. The sample includes 150,000 to 200,000 clones, around nine tenths of them seen just once. The sample was peripheral blood. The receptors originated from a young man with active or convalescent COVID-19.

This chain connects TRBV24-1 to TRBJ2-5; D possibly corresponds to TRBD1 (7 bases). CDR3 length: 14 amino acids. The germline V gene encodes CDR1 KGHDR and CDR2 SFDVKD. V was pared by 5 bases and J by 5 bases, with 14 bases between. CDR3 in amino acids: CATSAQGGGETQYF. The CDR3 DNA sequence: TGTGCCACCAGTGCCCAGGGGGGAGGCGAGACCCAGTACTTC.

This chain uses TRBV28 with TRBJ2-1; 11 bases agree with TRBD1. The CDR3 has 16 residues. V shed 8 bases and J 12 bases; nucleotides not matched to a gene: 18. CDR1 and CDR2 from the germline V gene are MDHEN and SYDVKM. The chain's CDR3 is CASCPHRDRGALGQFF. DNA for the CDR3: TGTGCCAGCTGCCCCCACCGGGACAGGGGGGCATTGGGGCAGTTCTTC.

The J gene is TRBJ1-5, the V gene TRBV4-3; 7 bases fit TRBD1. Germline V gives CDR1 LGHNA, CDR2 YSLEER. There are 16 residues in the CDR3. Trimming took 0 bases from V and 3 from J; bases not matched to a gene: 5. The CDR3 sequence is CASSQDRDSFNQPQHF. CDR3 bases: TGCGCCAGCAGCCAAGACCGGGACAGCTTCAATCAGCCCCAGCATTTT.

Turning to this clone: Other DNA variants within this sample encode the same CDR3. This chain connects TRBV5-1 to TRBJ2-5; 8 nucleotides agree with TRBD1. The CDR3 runs 13 residues. In germline, CDR1 is SGHRS, CDR2 YFSETQ. V dropped 4 bases and J dropped 5; count of bases not matched to a gene: 4. In nucleotides, the CDR3 is TGCGCCAGCAGCCCGGACAGGGCGGAGACCCAGTACTTC. Residues: CASSPDRAETQYF.

The chain carries TRBV2 and TRBJ1-2; TRBD1 agrees at 9 bases. V shed 5 bases and J 7 bases; nucleotides not matched to a gene: 11. The CDR3 runs to 15 residues. The germline V gene encodes CDR1 SNHLY and CDR2 FYNNEI. The CDR3 reads CASSQESGQGSGYTF. DNA for the CDR3: TGTGCCAGCAGTCAAGAATCGGGACAGGGTAGTGGCTACACCTTC. Filled out from reference TRBV2 and TRBJ1-2, the complete variable domain reads EPEVTQTPSHQVTQMGQEVILRCVPISNHLYFYWYRQILGQKVEFLVSFYNNEISEKSEIFDDQFSVERPDGSNFTLKIRSTKLEDSAMYFCASSQESGQGSGYTFGSGTRLTVV.